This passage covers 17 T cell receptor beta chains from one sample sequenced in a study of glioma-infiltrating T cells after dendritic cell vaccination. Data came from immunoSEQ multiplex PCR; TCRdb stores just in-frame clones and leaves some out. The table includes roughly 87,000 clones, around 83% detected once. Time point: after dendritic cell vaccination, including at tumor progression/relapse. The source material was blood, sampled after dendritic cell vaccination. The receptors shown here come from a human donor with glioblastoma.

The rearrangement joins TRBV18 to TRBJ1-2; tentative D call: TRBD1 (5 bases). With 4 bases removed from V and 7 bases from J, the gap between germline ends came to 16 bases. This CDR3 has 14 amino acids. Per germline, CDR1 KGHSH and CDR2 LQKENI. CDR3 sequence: CASSLQSGEGGYTF. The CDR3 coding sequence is TGTGCCAGCTCACTACAATCGGGGGAAGGTGGCTACACCTTC.

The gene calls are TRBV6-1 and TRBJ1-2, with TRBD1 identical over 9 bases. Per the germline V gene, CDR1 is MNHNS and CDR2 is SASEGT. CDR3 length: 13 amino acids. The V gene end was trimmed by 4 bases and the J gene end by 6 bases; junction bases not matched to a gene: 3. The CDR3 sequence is CASSGGTGHGYTF. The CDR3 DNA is TGTGCCAGCAGTGGCGGGACAGGGCATGGCTACACCTTC.

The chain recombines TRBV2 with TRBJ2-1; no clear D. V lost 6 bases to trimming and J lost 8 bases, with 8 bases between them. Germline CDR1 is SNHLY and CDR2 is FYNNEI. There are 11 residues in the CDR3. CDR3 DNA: TGTGCCAGCAGGGCGGTTCATGAGCAGTTCTTC. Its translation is CASRAVHEQFF.

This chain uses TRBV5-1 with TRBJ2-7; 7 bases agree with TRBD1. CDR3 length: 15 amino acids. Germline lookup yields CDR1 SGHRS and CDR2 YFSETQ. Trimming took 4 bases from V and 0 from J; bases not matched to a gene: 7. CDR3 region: CASSIGQASSYEQYF. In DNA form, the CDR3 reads TGCGCCAGCAGCATAGGACAGGCGAGCTCCTACGAGCAGTACTTC.

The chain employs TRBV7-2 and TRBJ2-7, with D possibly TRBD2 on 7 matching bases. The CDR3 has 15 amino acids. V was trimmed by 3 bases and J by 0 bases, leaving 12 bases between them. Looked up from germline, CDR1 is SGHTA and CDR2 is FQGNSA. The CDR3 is CASSLGGGLSYEQYF. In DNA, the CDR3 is TGTGCCAGCAGCTTGGGCGGGGGCCTCTCCTACGAGCAGTACTTC.

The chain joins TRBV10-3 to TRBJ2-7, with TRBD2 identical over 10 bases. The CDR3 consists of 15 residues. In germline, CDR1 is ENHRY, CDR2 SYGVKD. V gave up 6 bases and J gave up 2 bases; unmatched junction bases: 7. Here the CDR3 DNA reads TGTGCCATCAGGGTACAGGGGACTAGCGCCTACGAGCAGTACTTC. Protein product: CAIRVQGTSAYEQYF.

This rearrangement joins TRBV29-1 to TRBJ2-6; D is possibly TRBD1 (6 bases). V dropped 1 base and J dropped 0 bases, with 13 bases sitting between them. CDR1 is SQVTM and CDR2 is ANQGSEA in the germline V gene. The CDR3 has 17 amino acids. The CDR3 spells CSVEANTGISGANVLTF. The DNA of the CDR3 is TGCAGCGTTGAAGCTAATACAGGGATCTCTGGGGCCAACGTCCTGACTTTC.

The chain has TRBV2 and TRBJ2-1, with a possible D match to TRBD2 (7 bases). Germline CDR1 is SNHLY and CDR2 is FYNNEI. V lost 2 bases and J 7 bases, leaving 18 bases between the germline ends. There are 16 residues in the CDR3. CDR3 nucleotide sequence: TGTGCCAGCAGTGAAAGTAGGGGGGGCCGTAAGAATGAGCAGTTCTTC. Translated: CASSESRGGRKNEQFF. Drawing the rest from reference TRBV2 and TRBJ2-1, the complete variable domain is EPEVTQTPSHQVTQMGQEVILRCVPISNHLYFYWYRQILGQKVEFLVSFYNNEISEKSEIFDDQFSVERPDGSNFTLKIRSTKLEDSAMYFCASSESRGGRKNEQFFGPGTRLTVL.

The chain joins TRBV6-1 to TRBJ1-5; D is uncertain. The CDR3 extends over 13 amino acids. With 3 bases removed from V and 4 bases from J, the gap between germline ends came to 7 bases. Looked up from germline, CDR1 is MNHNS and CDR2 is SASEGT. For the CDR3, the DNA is TGTGCCAGCAGTGAGGTACAGAATCAGCCCCAGCATTTT. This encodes CASSEVQNQPQHF.

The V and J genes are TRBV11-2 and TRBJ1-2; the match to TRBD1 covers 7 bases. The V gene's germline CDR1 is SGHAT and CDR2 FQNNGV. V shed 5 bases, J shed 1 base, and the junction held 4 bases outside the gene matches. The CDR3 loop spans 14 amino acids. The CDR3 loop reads CASSTDRVNYGYTF. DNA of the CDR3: TGTGCCAGCAGCACCGACAGGGTTAACTATGGCTACACCTTC.

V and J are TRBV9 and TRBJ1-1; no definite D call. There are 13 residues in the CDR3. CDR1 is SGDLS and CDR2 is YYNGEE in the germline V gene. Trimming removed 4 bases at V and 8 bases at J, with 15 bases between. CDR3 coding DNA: TGTGCCAGCAGCCTAATCAATCGTCCCGAAGCTTTCTTT. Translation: CASSLINRPEAFF.

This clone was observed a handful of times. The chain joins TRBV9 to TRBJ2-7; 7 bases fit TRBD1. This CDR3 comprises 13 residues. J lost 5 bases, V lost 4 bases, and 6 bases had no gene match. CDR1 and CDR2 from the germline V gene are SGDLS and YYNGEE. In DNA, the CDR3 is TGTGCCAGCAGCATCGGACAGGCGAACGAGCAGTACTTC. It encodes CASSIGQANEQYF.

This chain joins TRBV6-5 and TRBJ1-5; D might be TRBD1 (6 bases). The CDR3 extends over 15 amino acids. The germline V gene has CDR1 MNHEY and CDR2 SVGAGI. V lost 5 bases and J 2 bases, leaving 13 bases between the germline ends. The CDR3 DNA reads TGTGCCAGCAGTCATGGGGCAGGGGGCAATCAGCCCCAGCATTTT. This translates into CASSHGAGGNQPQHF.

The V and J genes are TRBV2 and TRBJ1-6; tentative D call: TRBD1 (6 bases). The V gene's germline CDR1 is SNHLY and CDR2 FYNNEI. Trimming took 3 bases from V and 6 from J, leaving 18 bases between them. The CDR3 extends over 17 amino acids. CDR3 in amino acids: CASSDRPPGTTNSPLHF. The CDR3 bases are TGTGCCAGCAGTGACCGGCCTCCAGGGACAACTAATTCACCCCTCCACTTT. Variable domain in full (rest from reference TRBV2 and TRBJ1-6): EPEVTQTPSHQVTQMGQEVILRCVPISNHLYFYWYRQILGQKVEFLVSFYNNEISEKSEIFDDQFSVERPDGSNFTLKIRSTKLEDSAMYFCASSDRPPGTTNSPLHFGNGTRLTVT.

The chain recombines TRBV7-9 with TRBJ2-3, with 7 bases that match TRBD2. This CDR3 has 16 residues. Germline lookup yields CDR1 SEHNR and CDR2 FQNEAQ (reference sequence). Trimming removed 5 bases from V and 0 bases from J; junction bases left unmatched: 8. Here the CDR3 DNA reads TGTGCCAGCAGCCCTCCGGTTAGCGGGAGCACAGATACGCAGTATTTT. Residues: CASSPPVSGSTDTQYF.

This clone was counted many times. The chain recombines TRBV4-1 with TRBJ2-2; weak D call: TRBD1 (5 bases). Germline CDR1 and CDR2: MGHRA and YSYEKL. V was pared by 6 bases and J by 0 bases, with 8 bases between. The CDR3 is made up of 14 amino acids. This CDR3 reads CASSDRSNTGELFF. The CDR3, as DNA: TGCGCCAGCAGTGACAGATCGAACACCGGGGAGCTGTTTTTT.

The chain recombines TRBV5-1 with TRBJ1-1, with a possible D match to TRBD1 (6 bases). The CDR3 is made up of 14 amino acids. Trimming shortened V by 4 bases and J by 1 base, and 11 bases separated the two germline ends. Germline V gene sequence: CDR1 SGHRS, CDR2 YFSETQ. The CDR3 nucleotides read TGCGCCAGCAGCGAGGACAGCCAGAACACTGAAGCTTTCTTT. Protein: CASSEDSQNTEAFF.